This is a list of T cell receptor beta chains from one sample in a study of shared clonotypes between healthy human individuals. Assay used: immunoSEQ multiplex PCR; TCRdb lists only in-frame clones, some missing. The table has hundreds of thousands of clones, 74% seen once. The sequencing sample was made of memory CD4+ T cells sorted from blood. These receptors originate from a man aged 30-40 years in good health. Each CDR3 is given with its conserved first and last residue.

v_gene	len	j_gene	CDR3aa
TRBV18	15	TRBJ2-7	CASSPLDKSIYEQYF
TRBV6-1	14	TRBJ2-1	CASRYNGGYNEQFF
TRBV11-3	18	TRBJ2-5	CASSSSKKNPQGRETQYF
TRBV19	14	TRBJ2-3	CASSMWEGRDTQYF
TRBV10-3	15	TRBJ1-2	CAISQGGNRVSGYTF
TRBV18	16	TRBJ2-2	CASSSLGLANTGELFF
TRBV2	11	TRBJ1-4	CASRNGHTLFF
TRBV18	14	TRBJ2-3	CASSPLIGSDTQYF
TRBV7-7	14	TRBJ2-7	CASSTGLSPHEQYF
TRBV28	15	TRBJ1-2	CASTEAGTSYYGYTF
TRBV2	16	TRBJ2-1	CASSNSWRGSYNEQFF
TRBV7-2	15	TRBJ2-3	CASSLERTSTDTQYF
TRBV7-2	12	TRBJ1-1	CASSRTETEAFF
TRBV19	15	TRBJ1-1	CASSMVGLKNTEAFF
TRBV20-1	10	TRBJ1-2	CSARNYGYTF
TRBV10-1	12	TRBJ2-3	CASSDSADTQYF
TRBV5-6	16	TRBJ2-7	CASSLGGSGSSYEQYF
TRBV7-8	15	TRBJ2-7	CASSLTSGSSYEQYF
TRBV4-2	15	TRBJ2-7	CASSRRLAGEYEQYF
TRBV4-1	16	TRBJ2-7	CASSQDFGLFGYEQYF
TRBV19	12	TRBJ1-2	CASSIGDRGYTF
TRBV6-1	19	TRBJ2-3	CASSEPKGTSGYRTDTQYF
TRBV7-2	15	TRBJ2-7	CASSFWGGSSYEQYF
TRBV27	13	TRBJ2-7	CASRSGRGYEQYF
TRBV11-3	15	TRBJ2-5	CASSLASDSQETQYF
TRBV5-4	12	TRBJ2-3	CASRRGTDTQYF
TRBV7-8	17	TRBJ2-5	CASSLPRRLAAQETQYF